These 32 T cell receptor beta chains were all obtained from the same sample, sequenced in a study of T cell responses to AZD1222 COVID-19 vaccine. Libraries were prepared by immunoSEQ multiplex PCR; TCRdb keeps only in-frame clonotypes and omits some of them. This sample yields 85,000 to 130,000 clones, of which roughly 93% are seen a single time; 5% belongs to the top ten. The sample was peripheral blood, taken on day 0 of AZD1222 vaccination. Source of these receptors: an adult in good health.

This chain links TRBV27 with TRBJ1-1; D call uncertain. This CDR3 has 15 residues. The germline V and J ends were trimmed by 4 bases and 5 bases, with 17 bases remaining between them. The V gene's germline CDR1 is MNHEY and CDR2 SMNVEV (reference sequence). The CDR3 DNA follows: TGTGCCAGCAGTTCCTATGCGACACCGGAAACTGAAGCTTTCTTT. Its protein is CASSSYATPETEAFF.

The chain links TRBV21-1 to TRBJ2-2; the D call of TRBD2 is as the table states it, not checked on the DNA. TRBV21-1 constitutes a pseudogene. This CDR3 has 16 residues. The chain's CDR3 is CASILGRRGWTGELFF. Written as DNA, the CDR3 is TGTGCCAGCATCCTAGGAAGGAGGGGCTGGACCGGGGAGCTGTTTTTT.

The chain uses TRBV30 and TRBJ2-1; TRBD2 matches at 9 bases. Germline V lookup: CDR1 GTSNPN, CDR2 SVGIG (reference sequence). Losses at the gene ends were 2 bases for V and 3 bases for J; bases not matched to a gene: 5. The CDR3 has 15 amino acids. In DNA form, the CDR3 reads TGTGCCTGGAGTTTGGGACTAGCAGACTACAATGAGCAGTTCTTC. Translation: CAWSLGLADYNEQFF.

This clone was counted a few times. The rearrangement joins TRBV7-2 to TRBJ2-7; D gene unclear. Trimming took off 6 bases at V and 2 bases at J, with 14 bases between the two ends. The CDR3 spans 14 residues. Germline CDR1 SGHTA, CDR2 FQGNSA. CDR3 sequence reads: CASSPARNTYEQYF. CDR3 bases: TGTGCCAGCAGTCCCGCCAGGAACACCTACGAGCAGTACTTC. The variable domain in full, with the rest retrieved from reference TRBV7-2 and TRBJ2-7, is GAGVSQSPSNKVTEKGKDVELRCDPISGHTALYWYRQSLGQGLEFLIYFQGNSAPDKSGLPSDRFSAERTGGSVSTLTIQRTQQEDSAVYLCASSPARNTYEQYFGPGTRLTVT.

V and J are TRBV3-1 (or the pseudogene TRBV3-2) and TRBJ2-2, with 9 bases aligning to TRBD2. Trimming took 3 bases from V and 7 from J; bases not matched to a gene: 9. This CDR3 spans 16 amino acids. Germline CDR1 reads LGHDT; CDR2 reads YNNKEL (reference sequence). This CDR3 is CASSHRGIAGVGELFF. The CDR3 nucleotides are TGTGCCAGCAGCCACCGGGGGATAGCGGGAGTCGGGGAGCTGTTTTTT.

V usage is TRBV18 and J usage is TRBJ1-2; D call uncertain. Trimming pared 0 bases from V and 2 bases from J, leaving 22 bases between. Germline-derived CDR1 and CDR2 are KGHSH and LQKENI. The CDR3 length is 19 residues. This CDR3 is CASSPPNRDINLRNYGYTF. The DNA for the CDR3 is TGTGCCAGCTCACCACCTAACCGGGATATAAATTTAAGAAACTATGGCTACACCTTC.

J is TRBJ2-1 and V is TRBV11-2; D gene uncertain. Germline lookup yields CDR1 SGHAT and CDR2 FQNNGV. Trimming removed 5 bases from V and 2 bases from J, with 13 bases in between. This CDR3 comprises 15 residues. DNA of the CDR3: TGTGCCAGCAGCGTCAGGACCCCAACCTACAATGAGCAGTTCTTC. Its protein product is CASSVRTPTYNEQFF.

This chain uses TRBV10-3 with TRBJ2-7, with 8 bases matching TRBD1. Per germline, CDR1 ENHRY and CDR2 SYGVKD. The CDR3 runs to 13 residues. V shed 6 bases and J 4 bases; nucleotides not matched to a gene: 5. CDR3 sequence: CAIRGDRGYEQYF. The CDR3 bases are TGTGCCATCAGGGGCGACAGGGGATACGAGCAGTACTTC.

There are a few counts of this clone. CDR3 sequence reads: CASSVAGSQGGEQYF. CDR3 nucleotide sequence: TGTGCCAGCAGCGTAGCTGGGTCGCAGGGGGGCGAGCAGTACTTC. This chain links TRBV9 with TRBJ2-7, with D possibly matching TRBD1 (7 bases). V was cut by 0 bases and J by 6 bases, with 16 bases left in between. Germline assignment: CDR1 SGDLS and CDR2 YYNGEE. The length of the CDR3 is 15 residues.

Of note for this clone: The same CDR3 arises from other DNA sequences in this sample as well. The rearrangement uses TRBV27 and TRBJ2-1; possibly TRBD1 for D (6 bases). The CDR3 consists of 14 residues. V was cut by 2 bases and J by 4 bases, with 9 bases left in between. CDR1 and CDR2 from the germline V gene are MNHEY and SMNVEV (reference sequence). CDR3 bases: TGTGCCAGCAGTTTACAGGGGTCTTACAATGAGCAGTTCTTC. Its protein product is CASSLQGSYNEQFF.

The chain has TRBV15 and TRBJ2-2; the D is unclear. This CDR3 region has 15 residues. The V gene's germline CDR1 is LNHNV and CDR2 YYDKDF (reference sequence). Trimming pared 1 base from V and 1 base from J, leaving 7 bases between. The CDR3 nucleotides read TGTGCCACCAGCAGAGGCCTTGTGAACACCGGGGAGCTGTTTTTT. Encoded protein: CATSRGLVNTGELFF.

In its sample, this clone was seen once. The genes are TRBV3-1 (or the pseudogene TRBV3-2) and TRBJ2-5, with unresolved D. There are 15 residues in the CDR3. From germline, CDR1 is LGHDT and CDR2 YNNKEL (reference sequence). Trimming cost V 0 bases and J 5 bases, with 13 bases left between them. The CDR3 region is CASSQDQVVGETQYF. The CDR3 bases are TGTGCCAGCAGCCAAGATCAGGTGGTCGGGGAGACCCAGTACTTC.

The gene calls are TRBV7-8 and TRBJ2-3; unclear D gene. V lost 4 bases to trimming and J lost 0 bases, with 8 bases between them. The CDR3 spans 14 residues. CDR1 is SGHVS and CDR2 is FQNEAQ in the germline V gene. The CDR3 DNA sequence: TGTGCCAGCAGCTCCGGGCGGAGCACAGATACGCAGTATTTT. It translates to CASSSGRSTDTQYF.

This clone was seen a handful of times. As DNA, the CDR3 is TGTGCCAGCAGCCTCGGACGATACAATGAGCAGTTCTTC. This encodes CASSLGRYNEQFF. The V gene is TRBV3-1 (or the pseudogene TRBV3-2), the J gene TRBJ2-1; D is undetermined. The CDR3 has 13 residues. Trimming removed 4 bases at V and 4 bases at J, with 8 bases between. CDR1 and CDR2 (germline): LGHDT, YNNKEL (reference sequence).

V gene TRBV28 combines with J gene TRBJ1-3; D not resolved. The CDR3 is made up of 16 amino acids. The V end was cut by 5 bases, the J end by 0 bases, with 14 bases between. From germline, CDR1 is MDHEN and CDR2 SYDVKM. DNA of the CDR3: TGTGCCAGCAGTCCCGGGTCGTTCAACTCTGGAAACACCATATATTTT. It yields the protein CASSPGSFNSGNTIYF.

The CDR3 sequence is CASSDLGQGIEQYF. The CDR3 bases are TGTGCCAGCAGTGACCTAGGACAGGGTATCGAGCAGTACTTC. J is TRBJ2-7 and V is TRBV6-1, with 8 bases fitting TRBD1. CDR1 and CDR2 from the germline V gene are MNHNS and SASEGT. The CDR3 loop spans 14 amino acids. The junction had 7 bases not matched to a gene; V was cut back by 3 bases and J by 6 bases.

V gene TRBV19 combines with J gene TRBJ1-4; D not resolved. CDR1 is LNHDA and CDR2 is SQIVND in the germline V gene (reference sequence). There are 12 residues in the CDR3. Trimming shortened V by 5 bases and J by 5 bases, and 6 bases separated the two germline ends. The CDR3 sequence: CASSLANEKLFF. The CDR3 DNA sequence: TGTGCCAGTAGTCTGGCGAATGAAAAACTGTTTTTT.

The V call is TRBV29-1, the J call TRBJ2-1; 11 bases are shared with TRBD2. Germline CDR1 SQVTM, CDR2 ANQGSEA. This CDR3 has 14 residues. Unmatched junction bases numbered 10, after V lost 6 bases and J lost 9 bases. The CDR3 sequence is CSVKIAGGPPEQFF. The CDR3 DNA reads TGCAGCGTAAAGATAGCGGGAGGGCCTCCTGAGCAGTTCTTC.

The gene calls are TRBV28 and TRBJ2-2, with a weak D call TRBD1 (5 bases). The CDR3 sequence is 13 residues long. Trimming took off 3 bases at V and 4 bases at J, with 6 bases between the two ends. The germline CDR1 and CDR2 sequences are MDHEN and SYDVKM. The DNA of the CDR3 is TGTGCCAGCAGTTTCAGGGCCACCGGGGAGCTGTTTTTT. This encodes CASSFRATGELFF.

The rearrangement links TRBV6-5 to TRBJ1-1; D unclear. With 6 bases removed from V and 1 base from J, the gap between germline ends came to 9 bases. The CDR3 is 13 amino acids. Germline V lookup: CDR1 MNHEY, CDR2 SVGAGI. The CDR3 nucleotides are TGTGCCAGCAGCAGACCGCCGAACACTGAAGCTTTCTTT. The encoded protein is CASSRPPNTEAFF.

The chain uses TRBV7-8 and TRBJ2-5; D call uncertain. The CDR3 length is 14 residues. CDR1 and CDR2 (germline): SGHVS, FQNEAQ. V gave up 4 bases and J gave up 1 base, with 10 bases separating them. The CDR3 is CASSSGRFQETQYF. CDR3 in DNA: TGTGCCAGCAGCTCCGGACGGTTCCAAGAGACCCAGTACTTC.

CDR3 DNA: TGTGCCATAGGACTATCGGGAGAGGTTTACAATGAGCAGTTCTTC. It is translated as CAIGLSGEVYNEQFF. The genes are TRBV10-3 and TRBJ2-1, with a tentative D call TRBD2 (6 bases). The CDR3 loop spans 15 amino acids. The germline V gene has CDR1 ENHRY and CDR2 SYGVKD. V was pared by 9 bases and J by 4 bases, with 19 bases between.

The chain has TRBV3-1 (or the pseudogene TRBV3-2) and TRBJ1-6, with D possibly matching TRBD1 (5 bases). The germline gives CDR1 LGHDT, CDR2 YNNKEL (reference sequence). CDR3 size: 14 residues. Between the trimmed V and J ends, which lost 7 bases and 10 bases, there was a span of 17 bases. This CDR3 is CASNRGSRGSPLHF. CDR3 DNA sequence: TGTGCCAGCAACCGGGGGTCACGCGGATCACCCCTCCACTTT.

The chain combines TRBV6-6 with TRBJ2-4, with D perhaps matching TRBD2 (6 bases). The germline V gene has CDR1 MNHNY and CDR2 SVGAGI (reference sequence). The CDR3 covers 13 residues. V was shortened by 3 bases and J by 7 bases, with 10 bases between the two germline ends. The CDR3 nucleotides read TGTGCCAGCAGTTATGGGGGGAGTAACATTCAGTACTTC. It codes for CASSYGGSNIQYF.

The chain couples TRBV2 to TRBJ2-1; either TRBD1 or TRBD2 may supply D (6 bases each). The CDR3 length is 13 residues. Germline V lookup: CDR1 SNHLY, CDR2 FYNNEI. The ends were cut back, 11 bases at V and 0 bases at J, with 11 bases in the middle. The CDR3 here is CASRGGSYNEQFF. The CDR3, as DNA: TGTGCCTCCAGGGGAGGCTCCTACAATGAGCAGTTCTTC. The variable domain in full, completed from reference TRBV2 and TRBJ2-1, reads EPEVTQTPSHQVTQMGQEVILRCVPISNHLYFYWYRQILGQKVEFLVSFYNNEISEKSEIFDDQFSVERPDGSNFTLKIRSTKLEDSAMYFCASRGGSYNEQFFGPGTRLTVL.

The chain joins TRBV19 to TRBJ1-2; 7 positions match TRBD1. V was pared by 5 bases and J by 3 bases, with 6 bases of the junction left unmatched. The CDR3 contains 14 residues. CDR1 is LNHDA, CDR2 SQIVND, per germline (reference sequence). CDR3 in DNA: TGTGCCAGTAGTCGGACAGGAGTCGACTATGGCTACACCTTC. It codes for CASSRTGVDYGYTF.

The chain carries TRBV19 and TRBJ1-6; D ambiguous. CDR1 and CDR2 (germline): LNHDA, SQIVND (reference sequence). V lost 5 bases, J lost 7 bases, and 6 bases lay in between. The CDR3 totals 12 residues. CDR3 nucleotide sequence: TGTGCCAGTAGTCCGCTGAATTCACCCCTCCACTTT. It codes for CASSPLNSPLHF.

The gene calls are TRBV5-1 and TRBJ1-4; possible D gene TRBD1, 6 bases. The V and J ends lost 4 bases and 2 bases respectively, with 12 bases between them. CDR1 is SGHRS and CDR2 is YFSETQ in the germline V gene. The CDR3 has 15 amino acids. The CDR3 sequence is CASSPGAVTNEKLFF. As DNA, the CDR3 is TGCGCCAGCAGCCCGGGGGCGGTCACTAATGAAAAACTGTTTTTT. Combining the CDR3 with reference TRBV5-1 and TRBJ1-4 gives the whole variable domain KAGVTQTPRYLIKTRGQQVTLSCSPISGHRSVSWYQQTPGQGLQFLFEYFSETQRNKGNFPGRFSGRQFSNSRSEMNVSTLELGDSALYLCASSPGAVTNEKLFFGSGTQLSVL.

The V and J genes are TRBV6-2 or TRBV6-3 and TRBJ2-5; tentative D call: TRBD2 (6 bases). This CDR3 region has 16 residues. V lost 8 bases and J lost 5, with 24 bases in between. Germline values: CDR1 MNHEY, CDR2 SVGEGT. Here the CDR3 reads CASGSSGTGPSETQYF. CDR3 sequence (DNA): TGTGCCAGCGGTTCGTCCGGGACTGGGCCGTCGGAGACCCAGTACTTC.

The chain recombines TRBV3-1 (or the pseudogene TRBV3-2) with TRBJ1-1; 7 positions match TRBD1. The CDR3 runs to 14 residues. Germline V gene lookup returns CDR1 LGHDT and CDR2 YNNKEL (reference sequence). V was pared by 4 bases and J by 3 bases, with 5 bases of the junction left unmatched. CDR3 DNA sequence: TGTGCCAGCAGCCCCGGACAGGCCGACACTGAAGCTTTCTTT. It specifies CASSPGQADTEAFF.

For this clone: This specimen includes other DNA sequences encoding the same CDR3. The genes are TRBV7-8 and TRBJ2-7; D gene uncertain. V lost 5 bases and J lost 3, with 5 bases in between. Looked up from germline, CDR1 is SGHVS and CDR2 is FQNEAQ. This CDR3 is 11 amino acids long. As DNA, the CDR3 is TGTGCCAGCAGCCAGTACTACGAGCAGTACTTC. Translating it yields CASSQYYEQYF. Complete variable domain (other parts from reference TRBV7-8 and TRBJ2-7): GAGVSQSPRYKVAKRGQDVALRCDPISGHVSLFWYQQALGQGPEFLTYFQNEAQLDKSGLPSDRFFAERPEGSVSTLKIQRTQQEDSAVYLCASSQYYEQYFGPGTRLTVT.

The CDR3 nucleotides are TGTGCCAGCAGTTACTACGAGGTGGGTAGCTATGGCTACACCTTC. Its protein is CASSYYEVGSYGYTF. The chain is built from TRBV6-6 and TRBJ1-2; no firm D call. In germline, CDR1 is MNHNY, CDR2 SVGAGI (reference sequence). This CDR3 contains 15 residues. Trimming pared 1 base from V and 4 bases from J, leaving 13 bases between.